Below, 11 T cell receptor beta chains from the same sample are listed, as sequenced in a study of identical twins. TCRdb re-called the 5' RACE reads through MiXCR, storing one row per CDR3 protein. The table has around 530,000 distinct CDR3 sequences, about 15% seen once; the top ten hold about 0.4%. The same data also went into a second study, on yellow fever vaccine responses in identical twins.

The specimen sequenced was CD4+ T cells sorted from blood. The receptors were sampled from a woman under 30 in good health.

This rearrangement joins TRBV25-1 to TRBJ2-3, with D uncertain. Trimming took 3 bases from V and 0 from J, leaving 13 bases between them. Germline lookup yields CDR1 MGHDK and CDR2 SYGVNS. CDR3 length equals 16 residues. The CDR3 DNA follows: TGTGCCAGCAGTGATCGGAAAAAGTTTAGCACAGATACGCAGTATTTT. Protein: CASSDRKKFSTDTQYF.

The V gene is TRBV11-1, the J gene TRBJ2-3; 8 bases align to TRBD2. Germline CDR1 is SGHAT and CDR2 is FQDESV (reference sequence). The CDR3 has 18 amino acids. The V and J ends lost 1 base and 4 bases, in that order; junction bases with no gene match: 13. Written as DNA, the CDR3 is TGTGCCAGCAGCTTAGAGTTTCGGCGGACTAGCAAAGCAGATACGCAGTATTTT. As protein: CASSLEFRRTSKADTQYF. Together with reference TRBV11-1 and TRBJ2-3, the CDR3 gives the full variable domain: EAEVAQSPRYKITEKSQAVAFWCDPISGHATLYWYRQILGQGPELLVQFQDESVVDDSQLPKDRFSAERLKGVDSTLKIQPAELGDSAMYLCASSLEFRRTSKADTQYFGPGTRLTVL.

This clonotype was picked up a small number of times. CDR3 DNA: TGTGCCAGCAGTTTTAAGTGGCGGAAAAGCGGATCCTACGAGCAGTACTTC. It is translated as CASSFKWRKSGSYEQYF. The rearrangement links TRBV12-3 or TRBV12-4 to TRBJ2-7; perhaps TRBD2 as D (5 bases). The CDR3 is 17 residues long. V lost 3 bases and J 1 base, leaving 19 bases between the germline ends.

This clonotype was observed at least ten times. The rearrangement uses TRBV11-1 and TRBJ2-3; D ambiguous. This CDR3 contains 13 residues. The ends were cut back, 6 bases at V and 2 bases at J, with 9 bases in the middle. Germline-derived CDR1 and CDR2 are SGHAT and FQDESV (reference sequence). As DNA, the CDR3 is TGTGCCAGCAGAGGGTCGGTCACAGATACGCAGTATTTT. Amino acid sequence: CASRGSVTDTQYF. Supplemented by reference TRBV11-1 and TRBJ2-3, the full variable domain reads EAEVAQSPRYKITEKSQAVAFWCDPISGHATLYWYRQILGQGPELLVQFQDESVVDDSQLPKDRFSAERLKGVDSTLKIQPAELGDSAMYLCASRGSVTDTQYFGPGTRLTVL.

This clonotype turned up a few times. The rearrangement joins TRBV5-6 to TRBJ2-3, with 9 bases fitting TRBD1. The CDR3 consists of 16 residues. The germline gives CDR1 SGHDT, CDR2 YYEEEE. The trim removed 0 bases at V and 4 bases at J, leaving 6 bases unmatched. CDR3 sequence reads: CASSLVWDRAADTQYF. DNA of the CDR3: TGTGCCAGCAGCTTGGTATGGGACAGGGCAGCAGATACGCAGTATTTT.

The CDR3 DNA follows: TGCGCCAGCAGGAAGGGCGATAACACCGGGGAGCTGTTTTTT. It codes for CASRKGDNTGELFF. The genes are TRBV5-1 and TRBJ2-2; D gene uncertain. Germline assignment: CDR1 SGHRS and CDR2 YFSETQ. Trimming cost V 5 bases and J 2 bases, with 10 bases left between them. This CDR3 contains 14 residues.

The V and J genes are TRBV6-5 and TRBJ2-1; tentatively, D is TRBD1 (6 bases). Germline V gene sequence: CDR1 MNHEY, CDR2 SVGAGI. The CDR3 is 16 residues long. The V gene lost 2 bases and the J gene lost 9 bases, with 20 bases spanning the gap. The CDR3 region has the DNA TGTGCCAGCAGTTACGGGCTGGGGGCGGACTTGGGTGAGCAGTTCTTC. Its protein product is CASSYGLGADLGEQFF.

This clonotype has a handful of counts. The V call is TRBV3-1, the J call TRBJ2-1, with TRBD2 matching 7 bases. The V gene end was trimmed by 4 bases and the J gene end by 9 bases; junction bases not matched to a gene: 12. CDR1 is LGHDT and CDR2 is YNNKEL in the germline V gene (reference sequence). The CDR3 is made up of 15 amino acids. The CDR3 DNA reads as TGTGCCAGCAGCCCAGGTGCGGGAGTGGAGGTTGAGCAGTTCTTC. This translates into CASSPGAGVEVEQFF.

This clonotype has only a few counts. V usage is TRBV4-2 and J usage is TRBJ2-5, with TRBD2 matching over 8 bases. V lost 1 base and J lost 5; bases outside the gene matches: 18. This CDR3 is 19 amino acids long. Germline CDR1 and CDR2: LGHNA and YNFKEQ. The CDR3 sequence: CASSQVSSGREAYVETQYF. CDR3 DNA sequence: TGTGCCAGCAGCCAAGTCAGTAGCGGGCGGGAGGCATATGTGGAGACCCAGTACTTC.

The rearrangement links TRBV3-1 to TRBJ2-1; 7 positions agree with TRBD2. In germline, CDR1 is LGHDT, CDR2 YNNKEL (reference sequence). V shed 4 bases and J 4 bases; nucleotides not matched to a gene: 7. The CDR3 consists of 15 residues. The CDR3 bases are TGTGCCAGCAGCCTACCTCTTAGCGGGTACAATGAGCAGTTCTTC. This translates into CASSLPLSGYNEQFF.

V gene TRBV20-1 combines with J gene TRBJ2-1; no definite D call. V lost 4 bases, J lost 3 bases, and 10 bases lay in between. This CDR3 has 13 amino acids. Looked up from germline, CDR1 is DFQATT and CDR2 is SNEGSKA (reference sequence). Here the CDR3 reads CSATETIYNEQFF. DNA for the CDR3: TGCAGTGCTACCGAAACCATCTACAATGAGCAGTTCTTC.